Below, one T cell receptor (beta chain) is given with its context. Germline loops: CDR1 SGHRS, CDR2 YFSETQ. This CDR3 comprises 14 residues. Trimming removed 1 base at V and 0 bases at J, with 4 bases between. It was through 5'RACE template switching that TCR cDNA was made, with a universal primer site and UMIs added. TCRdb recomputed calls from the 5' RACE reads with MiXCR, one row per CDR3 protein. The sample comprises 300,000 to 400,000 distinct CDR3 sequences, approximately 6% of which are singletons, and approximately 15% rests with the top ten. The source of the sample is a study of T cells after yellow fever vaccination.

The chain employs TRBV5-1 and TRBJ2-2; D gene ambiguous. This specimen consisted of PBMCs, obtained 5 days after the yellow fever booster vaccination. This receptor was taken from a man aged 30 to 39 who received the YFV17D yellow fever vaccine. The CDR3 DNA is TGCGCCAGCAGCTTGACTCCGAACACCGGGGAGCTGTTTTTT. It yields the protein CASSLTPNTGELFF.